What follows are 14 T cell receptor beta chains derived from one specimen sequenced in a study of blood T cells in healthy people across ages. It was with a sample-barcoded 5' primer and a J-beta primer mix that a second PCR of about 7 to 12 cycles was run. TCRdb reprocessed the 5' RACE reads with MiXCR, giving one entry per CDR3 protein. The top ten clones hold roughly a sixth of a sample with some 790,000 distinct CDR3 sequences, around 26% of them seen once. The sample consisted of blood. Receptors originate from a woman aged 80 or over in good health.

The chain carries TRBV7-9 and TRBJ2-3, with D perhaps TRBD2 (6 bases). The ends were cut back, 1 base at V and 1 base at J, with 18 bases in the middle. The CDR3 has 18 residues. Germline V CDR1 and CDR2: SEHNR, FQNEAQ (reference sequence). The CDR3 protein is CASSLVSGGLSGTDTQYF. In DNA form, the CDR3 reads TGTGCCAGCAGCTTAGTTTCCGGGGGTCTATCCGGCACAGATACGCAGTATTTT.

Many counts were recorded for this clonotype. V gene TRBV15 combines with J gene TRBJ2-4; TRBD1 matches at 7 bases. V lost 3 bases and J lost 3; bases outside the gene matches: 11. This CDR3 spans 17 amino acids. Germline V gene sequence: CDR1 LNHNV, CDR2 YYDKDF (reference sequence). This CDR3 reads CATSRIKQGIGKNIQYF. CDR3 nucleotides: TGTGCCACCAGCAGGATTAAACAGGGGATAGGCAAAAACATTCAGTACTTC.

This clonotype was counted ten times or more. The chain couples TRBV4-3 to TRBJ1-2; D not certain. V was cut by 0 bases and J by 5 bases, with 10 bases left in between. Per germline, CDR1 LGHNA and CDR2 YSLEER. CDR3 length equals 14 residues. The CDR3 protein is CASSQERASYGYTF. The CDR3 DNA reads as TGCGCCAGCAGCCAAGAACGAGCCTCTTATGGCTACACCTTC.

This clonotype was recorded many times. V is TRBV5-1 and J is TRBJ2-7; D is possibly TRBD2 (6 bases). Germline CDR1 and CDR2: SGHRS and YFSETQ. The germline V and J ends were trimmed by 2 bases and 2 bases, with 11 bases remaining between them. The CDR3 covers 14 residues. CDR3 DNA: TGCGCCAGCAGCTTTAGCGGAGCCGCCTACGAGCAGTACTTC. This codes for CASSFSGAAYEQYF.

This clonotype has a count of ten or more. The chain has TRBV12-3 or TRBV12-4 and TRBJ2-7; no definite D call. The V gene lost 3 bases and the J gene lost 0 bases, with 24 bases spanning the gap. The CDR3 has 19 amino acids. The CDR3 here is CASSFPTPYKTRSSYEQYF. CDR3 DNA: TGTGCCAGCAGTTTTCCCACACCTTACAAGACCCGCAGCTCCTACGAGCAGTACTTC.

The chain employs TRBV15 and TRBJ2-3; the D is unclear. V was trimmed by 1 base and J by 0 bases, leaving 8 bases between them. This CDR3 is built from 15 residues. Per the germline V gene, CDR1 is LNHNV and CDR2 is YYDKDF (reference sequence). The CDR3 sequence: CATSRGGFSTDTQYF. CDR3 sequence (DNA): TGTGCCACCAGCAGAGGGGGATTTAGCACAGATACGCAGTATTTT.

On this clonotype: This may stem from a read error, because a much larger clone lies one nucleotide away. The chain links TRBV6-1 to TRBJ2-7; the D gene is possibly TRBD2 (5 bases). The J call is doubtful: the DNA matches TRBJ2-5 better. There are 12 residues in the CDR3. The germline V gene encodes CDR1 MNHNS and CDR2 SASEGT. CDR3 coding DNA: TGTGCCGGCAGGACGGAGGAAGAGACCCAGTACTTC. Protein sequence: CAGRTEEETQYF.

This rearrangement joins TRBV28 to TRBJ2-4; TRBD1 agrees at 9 bases. V dropped 6 bases and J dropped 1; count of bases not matched to a gene: 7. The V gene's germline CDR1 is MDHEN and CDR2 SYDVKM. The CDR3 contains 16 residues. The CDR3: CASRPPGTGAKNIQYF. DNA for the CDR3: TGTGCCAGCAGGCCCCCCGGGACAGGGGCCAAAAACATTCAGTACTTC.

This clonotype was picked up a small number of times. Just one base apart from a much larger clone, this may be a read error. The chain uses TRBV11-2 and TRBJ2-3, with D maybe TRBD1 (5 bases). This CDR3 is 16 amino acids long. The V gene's germline CDR1 is SGHAT and CDR2 FQNNGV. The CDR3 region has the DNA TGTACCAGCAGCTTAGTTCCAGGGCGATCGGTGGATACGCAGTATTTT. Translating gives CTSSLVPGRSVDTQYF.

The rearrangement joins TRBV7-2 to TRBJ2-3; either TRBD1 or TRBD2 may supply D (5 bases each). In germline, CDR1 is SGHTA, CDR2 FQGNSA. The CDR3 runs to 14 residues. Trimming stripped 7 bases from V and 5 bases from J, with 16 bases between. The CDR3 loop is CASNQGTGQDTQYF. The CDR3 nucleotides are TGTGCCAGCAACCAAGGGACGGGTCAAGATACGCAGTATTTT.

Notes on this clonotype: The junction differs from germline at one of its ends, possibly a read error. The chain uses TRBV6-2 or TRBV6-3 and TRBJ1-2; D is unresolved. Germline CDR1 and CDR2: MNHEY and SVGEGT. CDR3 length: 11 amino acids. The DNA for the CDR3 is TGTTCCAGCAGTGTCCGGAGTGGCTACACCTTC. Translation: CSSSVRSGYTF.

This clonotype was recorded at least ten times. This chain uses TRBV5-5 with TRBJ1-2; TRBD1 agrees at 7 bases. CDR1 and CDR2 from the germline V gene are SGHKS and YYEKEE (reference sequence). Trimming at V came to 6 bases and at J to 2 bases, leaving 7 bases not matched to a gene. The CDR3 totals 14 residues. Here the CDR3 reads CASTLVGQNYGYTF. The CDR3 DNA is TGTGCCAGCACCCTGGTGGGACAGAACTATGGCTACACCTTC.

This clonotype has a single count. The rearrangement uses TRBV12-3 or TRBV12-4 and TRBJ2-3; D is possibly TRBD2 (5 bases). CDR3 length equals 15 residues. V lost 5 bases and J lost 4, with 16 bases in between. CDR3 nucleotide sequence: TGTGCCAGCAGTAACCGGGGAGTGGAGGCAGATACGCAGTATTTT. Translating it yields CASSNRGVEADTQYF.

The chain links TRBV6-1 to TRBJ1-4, with D hard to call. V lost 0 bases to trimming and J lost 8 bases, with 13 bases between them. The CDR3 is made up of 15 amino acids. The germline V gene encodes CDR1 MNHNS and CDR2 SASEGT. CDR3 nucleotides: TGTGCCAGCAGTGAAGCGCGTGGCAGAGGGGAAAAACTGTTTTTT. This sequence encodes CASSEARGRGEKLFF.